Here is one TCR beta chain with its context. This entry comes from a study of radiation and T cells in renal cell carcinoma. CDR3 size: 15 residues. The germline V gene has CDR1 LNHDA and CDR2 SQIVND (reference sequence). V shed 6 bases, J shed 4 bases, and the junction held 5 bases outside the gene matches. Assay used: immunoSEQ multiplex PCR; TCRdb lists only in-frame clones, some missing. The sample has approximately 120,000 clones, about four fifths seen once. Sample time point: baseline pretreatment blood. As for treatment: 15 Gy SBRT to primary tumor, nephrectomy 4 weeks later. The chain recombines TRBV19 with TRBJ2-1, with TRBD2 identical over 11 bases. This sequence was found in a woman aged 55-69 years with renal cell carcinoma. Sample: blood, taken from a patient whose treatment included radiotherapy and nephrectomy. Written as DNA, the CDR3 is TGTGCCAGTAGCCCCGGGACTAGCGGTTACAATGAGCAGTTCTTC. This sequence encodes CASSPGTSGYNEQFF. Drawing the rest from reference TRBV19 and TRBJ2-1, the complete variable domain is DGGITQSPKYLFRKEGQNVTLSCEQNLNHDAMYWYRQDPGQGLRLIYYSQIVNDFQKGDIAEGYSVSREKKESFPLTVTSAQKNPTAFYLCASSPGTSGYNEQFFGPGTRLTVL.